This T cell receptor beta chain was captured by sequencing in a study of OX40 agonist ivuxolimab in advanced cancers. The assay was immunoSEQ multiplex PCR, and TCRdb's table has in-frame clones only and misses some. The table records tens of thousands of clones, about 92% of them present only once. The germline gives CDR1 SGHVS, CDR2 FQNEAQ. The V gene end was trimmed by 5 bases and the J gene end by 12 bases; junction bases not matched to a gene: 8. The CDR3 loop spans 15 amino acids. This sequence was found in an adult with an advanced solid tumor such as melanoma, head and neck, liver or kidney cancer. V gene TRBV7-8 combines with J gene TRBJ2-1; TRBD2 matches at 15 bases. The sample was CD4+ or CD8+ T cells sorted from blood, taken in a trial of the OX40 agonist ivuxolimab. CDR3 residues: CASSRGLAGGGSQFF. The CDR3 coding sequence is TGTGCCAGCAGCAGGGGACTAGCGGGGGGAGGCTCGCAGTTCTTC. The entire variable domain, with the rest obtained from reference TRBV7-8 and TRBJ2-1, is as follows: GAGVSQSPRYKVAKRGQDVALRCDPISGHVSLFWYQQALGQGPEFLTYFQNEAQLDKSGLPSDRFFAERPEGSVSTLKIQRTQQEDSAVYLCASSRGLAGGGSQFFGPGTRLTVL.